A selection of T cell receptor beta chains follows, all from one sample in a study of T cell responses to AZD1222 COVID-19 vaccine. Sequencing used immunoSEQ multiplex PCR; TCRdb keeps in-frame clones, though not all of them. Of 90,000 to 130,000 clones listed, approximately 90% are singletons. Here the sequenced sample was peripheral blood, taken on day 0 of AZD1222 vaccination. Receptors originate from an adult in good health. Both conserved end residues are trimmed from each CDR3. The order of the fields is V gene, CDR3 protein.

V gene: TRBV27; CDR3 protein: ASSLTGNQPQH
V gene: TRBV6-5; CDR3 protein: ASSFSGGRGEAF
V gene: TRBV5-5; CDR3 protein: ASSLVPSNQPQH
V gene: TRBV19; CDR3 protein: ASSHGRDTYEQY
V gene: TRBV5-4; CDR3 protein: ASSLDPARQAKRDNEQF
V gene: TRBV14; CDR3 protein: ASSRQKILGELF
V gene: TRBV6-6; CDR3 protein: ATGGGNQPQH
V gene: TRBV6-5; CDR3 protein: ASSRTEYGYT
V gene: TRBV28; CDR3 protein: ASSWTDSYNEQF
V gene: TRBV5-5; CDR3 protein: ASRLAATGVYGYT
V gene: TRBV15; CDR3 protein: ATSRASQGPYGYT
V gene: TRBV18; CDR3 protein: ASSPGQGRNTEAF
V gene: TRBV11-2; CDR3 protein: ASSLTYGVVPGANVLT
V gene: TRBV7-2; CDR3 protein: ASPLSRAYSNQPQH
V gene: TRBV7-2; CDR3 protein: ASSRQGAGSNQPQH
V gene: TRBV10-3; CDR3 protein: AISESIQGHGNSPLH